This T cell receptor (beta chain) was observed in a study of identical twins. Unique molecular identifiers were present on cDNA, and template switching added a universal primer site. TCRdb re-analysed the 5' RACE reads in MiXCR, keeping a single row per CDR3 protein. In the table there are 1.5 million to 2 million distinct CDR3 sequences, under 35% of which are singletons. Findings and limits, study-wide: Whereas memory repertoires showed no such difference, abundant cord blood beta clonotypes carried fewer insertions. Zero-insertion analyses might be partly confounded by invariant T cells like MAIT and iNKT.

This clonotype showed up just a few times. The antigen is unknown. The CDR3 spans 16 residues. V lost 4 bases, J lost 7 bases, and 20 bases lay in between. Per germline, CDR1 SGHTA and CDR2 FQGNSA. Sample: cord blood. The sequence derives from a newborn girl in good health. This chain uses TRBV7-2 with TRBJ2-1; a possible D gene is TRBD2 (5 bases). This CDR3 reads CASSSLAFKVWNEQFF. CDR3 in DNA: TGTGCCAGCAGCTCCCTAGCCTTTAAGGTTTGGAATGAGCAGTTCTTC.